This TCR beta chain was recorded in a study of T-cell memory formation after mild COVID-19. Using its own MiXCR run on the 5' RACE reads, TCRdb lists one record per CDR3 protein. This sample has about 270,000 distinct CDR3 sequences; roughly 16% occur once, and the top ten carry roughly 25%. The length of the CDR3 is 15 residues. Germline assignment: CDR1 DFQATT and CDR2 SNEGSKA (reference sequence). Trimming left V 1 base short and J 3 bases short, with 15 bases between. The genes are TRBV20-1 and TRBJ1-2, with D perhaps TRBD1 (6 bases). This TCR came from a man between 18 and 35 years old who had mild COVID-19 (a few samples of this study predate the infection). Cell type and time point are not known. The sample was PBMCs or a T cell subset sorted from them (not recorded which). CDR3 bases: TGCAGTGCTAGAGTCACAGGGTACTGGGACTATGGCTACACCTTC. It specifies CSARVTGYWDYGYTF.